This T cell receptor (beta chain) originates from a study of persistence of HIV-infected CD4 T cells. The study's findings and limits: TCR oligoclonality correlated with proviral oligoclonality in the same sorted populations.

Cells were stimulated nonspecifically with anti-CD3/anti-CD28 magnetic beads. Sorting selected CD4+ T cells upregulating both CD40 ligand and CD69. Adults with HIV-1 started suppressive ART while chronically infected. Plasma HIV-1 RNA stayed below 50 copies/mL for at least 4 years. J lost 0 bases, V lost 5 bases, and 16 bases had no gene match. The V gene's germline CDR1 is MDHEN and CDR2 SYDVKM. This CDR3 has 19 residues. In the case of this clone: Its antigen remains unknown.

Sequencing used immunoSEQ version 4 in survey mode. The method was immunoSEQ multiplex PCR; TCRdb's version includes in-frame clones alone and lacks a portion of them. The sample lists 40,000 or so clones, roughly 90% occurring once. This receptor was taken from an adult man with HIV who was CMV-seropositive. The sample consisted of CD4+ T cells sorted from PBMCs after roughly 19-hour stimulation, taken from a patient who received antiretroviral therapy. V and J are TRBV28 and TRBJ1-5; 7 bases match TRBD1. This chain's CDR3 is CASSRTGRSGVYSNQPQHF. The CDR3 DNA reads TGTGCCAGCAGTAGGACAGGAAGGTCTGGGGTATATAGCAATCAGCCCCAGCATTTT.